Below are 17 T cell receptor beta chains sequenced from a single sample in a study of graft-versus-host responses after intestinal transplantation. The repertoire was sequenced with immunoSEQ multiplex PCR; TCRdb's copy has only in-frame clones and lacks some. The table lists fewer than 95,000 clones, approximately 92% of them singletons. No antigen has been assigned to these receptors. The sequencing used unstimulated CD8+ T cells sorted from spleen or lymph node cells, collected before intestinal transplant. Receptors originate from a human donor who received an intestinal transplant.

This chain connects TRBV29-1 to TRBJ2-2, with TRBD1 identical over 8 bases. V lost 4 bases and J lost 6; bases outside the gene matches: 7. CDR1 SQVTM and CDR2 ANQGSEA come from the germline V gene. This CDR3 is built from 14 residues. Here the CDR3 DNA reads TGCAGCGTTGCACCGGGACAGGCGCCCGGGGAGCTGTTTTTT. Amino acids: CSVAPGQAPGELFF.

The rearrangement joins TRBV6-4 to TRBJ1-2; TRBD1 is a possible D gene (5 bases). This CDR3 contains 15 residues. V lost 7 bases, J lost 8 bases, and 23 bases lay in between. Germline V gives CDR1 MRHNA, CDR2 SNTAGT. As DNA, the CDR3 is TGTGCCAGCAACGGGCGGGGACGACCTTTATACGGCTACACCTTC. Amino acid sequence: CASNGRGRPLYGYTF.

V is TRBV28 and J is TRBJ2-3; the D is unclear. Trimming stripped 3 bases from V and 6 bases from J, with 7 bases between. This CDR3 has 12 amino acids. CDR1 is MDHEN and CDR2 is SYDVKM in the germline V gene. The CDR3 bases are TGTGCCAGCAGTTTCCGGTCGGATACGCAGTATTTT. Its protein is CASSFRSDTQYF.

The sample holds one count of this clone. V usage is TRBV6-5 and J usage is TRBJ2-1, with D possibly TRBD2 on 6 matching bases. CDR3 length equals 13 residues. Germline-derived CDR1 and CDR2 are MNHEY and SVGAGI. The V gene lost 7 bases and the J gene lost 5 bases, with 12 bases spanning the gap. Written as DNA, the CDR3 is TGTGCCAGCAAAAGACTAGACCACAATGAGCAGTTCTTC. Residues: CASKRLDHNEQFF.

The chain has TRBV4-2 and TRBJ1-6, with a possible D match to TRBD1 (5 bases). The V and J ends lost 0 bases and 3 bases respectively, with 6 bases between them. The CDR3 consists of 15 residues. The germline V gene has CDR1 LGHNA and CDR2 YNFKEQ. The CDR3 DNA is TGTGCCAGCAGCCAAGAACAGGTCTATAATTCACCCCTCCACTTT. It specifies CASSQEQVYNSPLHF.

This rearrangement joins TRBV5-1 to TRBJ2-7, with 10 bases aligning to TRBD2. CDR1 is SGHRS and CDR2 is YFSETQ in the germline V gene. This CDR3 is 15 amino acids long. The J segment lost 0 bases and the V segment lost 5 bases, leaving 5 bases of the junction unmatched. CDR3 sequence reads: CASSFGTSASYEQYF. The DNA of the CDR3 is TGCGCCAGCAGTTTTGGGACTAGCGCCTCCTACGAGCAGTACTTC.

The chain carries TRBV7-2 and TRBJ2-5, with 11 bases lining up with TRBD2. With V trimmed by 5 bases and J by 4 bases, 15 bases remained unmatched. Germline V gene data show CDR1 as SGHTA and CDR2 as FQGNSA. The CDR3 is 18 amino acids. CDR3 amino acids: CASSAVPGALAGGETQYF. CDR3 in DNA: TGTGCCAGCAGCGCCGTCCCAGGGGCGCTAGCGGGGGGAGAGACCCAGTACTTC.

The CDR3 loop is CASSLLAGGPTDTQYF. DNA for the CDR3: TGTGCCAGCAGCTTATTAGCGGGGGGGCCCACAGATACGCAGTATTTT. The chain carries TRBV5-4 and TRBJ2-3, with 11 bases matching TRBD2. This CDR3 is 16 amino acids long. The germline gives CDR1 SGHNT, CDR2 YYREEE (reference sequence). The V gene end was trimmed by 2 bases and the J gene end by 2 bases; junction bases not matched to a gene: 4.

The chain links TRBV2 to TRBJ1-1, with D unresolved. Germline V gene lookup returns CDR1 SNHLY and CDR2 FYNNEI. The length of the CDR3 is 13 residues. The V end was cut by 6 bases, the J end by 3 bases, with 11 bases between. This CDR3 is CASSPLSHTEAFF. CDR3 in DNA: TGTGCCAGCAGCCCTCTTTCCCACACTGAAGCTTTCTTT.

CDR3 coding DNA: TGCGCCAGCAGCCAGAACAGGGCCGAGCAGTACTTC. Protein product: CASSQNRAEQYF. The J gene is TRBJ2-7, the V gene TRBV4-1; D may be TRBD1 (6 bases). CDR3 length: 12 residues. Per the germline V gene, CDR1 is MGHRA and CDR2 is YSYEKL. Trimming removed 3 bases from V and 6 bases from J, with 9 bases in between.

The V gene is TRBV11-2, the J gene TRBJ1-2, with a weak D call TRBD1 (5 bases). The CDR3 length is 16 residues. The ends were cut back, 5 bases at V and 4 bases at J, with 20 bases in the middle. In germline, CDR1 is SGHAT, CDR2 FQNNGV. This CDR3 reads CASSPLGGISGYGYTF. Written as DNA, the CDR3 is TGTGCCAGCAGCCCATTGGGGGGAATTAGTGGCTATGGCTACACCTTC.

V and J are TRBV5-6 and TRBJ2-2; no firm D call. The CDR3 is 11 residues long. Germline V gene sequence: CDR1 SGHDT, CDR2 YYEEEE. V lost 4 bases, J lost 5 bases, and 3 bases lay in between. Here the CDR3 DNA reads TGTGCCAGCAGCCAAACCGGGGAGCTGTTTTTT. Protein: CASSQTGELFF.

The chain has TRBV6-5 and TRBJ1-1, with a weak D call TRBD1 (5 bases). V lost 0 bases, J lost 4 bases, and 12 bases lay in between. Germline V lookup: CDR1 MNHEY, CDR2 SVGAGI. The CDR3 length is 15 residues. The CDR3 sequence: CASSYSKGVGTEAFF. CDR3 DNA sequence: TGTGCCAGCAGTTACTCTAAAGGGGTGGGCACTGAAGCTTTCTTT.

The chain has TRBV4-3 and TRBJ2-3, with 8 bases matching TRBD2. In germline, CDR1 is LGHNA, CDR2 YSLEER. J gave up 0 bases and V 0 bases, and 11 bases lay outside the gene matches. The CDR3 runs to 19 residues. CDR3 region: CASSQDRVTGGRSTDTQYF. The CDR3 DNA reads TGCGCCAGCAGCCAAGATCGTGTAACGGGGGGGCGGAGCACAGATACGCAGTATTTT.

The rearrangement uses TRBV6-6 and TRBJ2-1; D might be TRBD2 (5 bases). Germline CDR1 MNHNY, CDR2 SVGAGI (reference sequence). V lost 3 bases to trimming and J lost 10 bases, with 10 bases between them. This CDR3 contains 12 residues. CDR3 sequence: CASSYGSYEQFF. CDR3 in DNA: TGTGCCAGCAGTTATGGGAGCTACGAGCAGTTCTTC.

The genes are TRBV2 and TRBJ2-5; 11 bases are shared with TRBD1. V gave up 3 bases and J gave up 5 bases; unmatched junction bases: 5. Germline CDR1 reads SNHLY; CDR2 reads FYNNEI. The CDR3 consists of 15 residues. CDR3: CASSDWDRGIETQYF. The CDR3 bases are TGTGCCAGCAGTGATTGGGACAGGGGGATCGAGACCCAGTACTTC.

This rearrangement joins TRBV4-2 to TRBJ1-1; the D gene is possibly TRBD1 (6 bases). Germline CDR1 and CDR2: LGHNA and YNFKEQ. V was pared by 6 bases and J by 2 bases, with 16 bases between. The CDR3 has 15 residues. CDR3 nucleotide sequence: TGTGCCAGCAGTCCCACAGGGCCGCAAAACACTGAAGCTTTCTTT. Residues: CASSPTGPQNTEAFF.